These 12 T cell receptor beta chains came from one sample sequenced in a study of blood T cell repertoires in COVID-19. This table comes from immunoSEQ multiplex PCR, and its TCRdb copy is limited to in-frame clones, with some not included. The data show 250,000 to 350,000 clones, around 90% seen once. The specimen was PBMCs or T cells enriched from blood (not recorded which). The source is a woman aged 40-49 years who had recovered from COVID-19.

A note on this clone: A junction end diverges from the germline sequence, so it may reflect a read error. The chain has TRBV2 and TRBJ1-4; D might be TRBD1 (6 bases). Germline lookup yields CDR1 SNHLY and CDR2 FYNNEI. This CDR3 spans 15 amino acids. The CDR3, as DNA: TGTGCCAGCGCCACCGGGACAATCCATACCGGAGTGAGGGTTTTT. Its protein is CASATGTIHTGVRVF.

The chain combines TRBV28 with TRBJ2-7; the match to TRBD2 covers 10 bases. CDR1 is MDHEN, CDR2 SYDVKM, per germline. This CDR3 spans 14 amino acids. The V segment lost 6 bases and the J segment 2 bases; nucleotides outside the gene matches: 4. The CDR3: CASRTSGRAYEQYF. The CDR3 DNA is TGTGCCAGCAGGACGAGCGGGAGGGCCTACGAGCAGTACTTC.

A single count supports this clone. Here the CDR3 DNA reads TGTGCCTGGAGGCCGGGACAGGGTCATCCTGGGGCCAACGTCCTGACTTTC. Protein sequence: CAWRPGQGHPGANVLTF. The chain carries TRBV30 and TRBJ2-6; 9 nucleotides match TRBD1. The CDR3 length is 17 residues. Looked up from germline, CDR1 is GTSNPN and CDR2 is SVGIG (reference sequence). J lost 2 bases, V lost 3 bases, and 8 bases had no gene match. Together with reference TRBV30 and TRBJ2-6, the CDR3 gives the full variable domain: SQTIHQWPATLVQPVGSPLSLECTVEGTSNPNLYWYRQAAGRGLQLLFYSVGIGQISSEVPQNLSASRPQDRQFILSSKKLLLSDSGFYLCAWRPGQGHPGANVLTFGAGSRLTVL.

The V gene is TRBV28, the J gene TRBJ2-7; 7 bases are a match to TRBD2. CDR1 is MDHEN, CDR2 SYDVKM, per germline. The CDR3 spans 16 residues. Trimming cost V 2 bases and J 2 bases; bases outside gene matches: 9. The CDR3 DNA reads as TGTGCCAGCAGTTTAAGCGCTAGCGGAGCTACCTACGAGCAGTACTTC. This codes for CASSLSASGATYEQYF.

The rearrangement joins TRBV7-9 to TRBJ2-7; the match to TRBD2 covers 14 bases. The CDR3 contains 16 residues. Germline assignment: CDR1 SEHNR and CDR2 FQNEAQ (reference sequence). J was trimmed by 3 bases and V by 3 bases; bases with no gene match: 4. CDR3 bases: TGTGCCAGCAGCTTCACCGGACTAGCGGGAGGCTACGAGCAGTACTTC. This gives the protein CASSFTGLAGGYEQYF.

This chain links TRBV7-2 with TRBJ2-5; D gene ambiguous. Germline lookup yields CDR1 SGHTA and CDR2 FQGNSA. The V end lost 4 bases, the J end lost 5 bases, and 11 bases lay between the germline ends. The CDR3 loop spans 13 amino acids. CDR3 sequence: CASSSAGWETQYF. DNA of the CDR3: TGTGCCAGCAGCTCGGCAGGATGGGAGACCCAGTACTTC.

The V and J genes are TRBV14 and TRBJ2-1; TRBD2 aligns across 14 bases. The CDR3 has 14 residues. Germline trimming cut 4 bases from V and 13 bases from J; bases unmatched to any gene: 6. CDR1 and CDR2 from the germline V gene are SGHDN and FVKESK. CDR3 nucleotide sequence: TGTGCCAGCAGCCCCCGACTAGCGGGAGGGGTTCAGTTCTTC. It codes for CASSPRLAGGVQFF.

The chain recombines TRBV30 with TRBJ1-4; 7 nucleotides align to TRBD1. V shed 3 bases and J 7 bases; nucleotides not matched to a gene: 8. The CDR3 has 14 amino acids. Germline CDR1 GTSNPN, CDR2 SVGIG (reference sequence). This CDR3 is CAWSSTGWAEKLFF. The CDR3 DNA reads TGTGCCTGGAGCTCGACAGGGTGGGCTGAAAAACTGTTTTTT.

This rearrangement joins TRBV21-1 to TRBJ2-7; TRBD2 was called by the table and not checked on the DNA. TRBV21-1 is designated a pseudogene. The CDR3 extends over 13 amino acids. The CDR3 sequence is CASTPGDGVEQYF. CDR3 DNA: TGTGCCAGCACTCCGGGGGACGGCGTGGAGCAGTACTTC.

The chain joins TRBV7-3 to TRBJ2-1; D is unresolved. CDR1 is SGHTA and CDR2 is FQGTGA in the germline V gene. Trimming left V 0 bases short and J 4 bases short, with 4 bases between. This CDR3 comprises 13 residues. DNA for the CDR3: TGTGCCAGCAGCTTAACGACATACAATGAGCAGTTCTTC. This sequence encodes CASSLTTYNEQFF. Variable domain in full (rest from reference TRBV7-3 and TRBJ2-1): GAGVSQTPSNKVTEKGKYVELRCDPISGHTALYWYRQSLGQGPEFLIYFQGTGAADDSGLPNDRFFAVRPEGSVSTLKIQRTERGDSAVYLCASSLTTYNEQFFGPGTRLTVL.

The chain couples TRBV28 to TRBJ1-1; 9 nucleotides align to TRBD1. Germline V CDR1 and CDR2: MDHEN, SYDVKM. This CDR3 has 14 amino acids. The V gene end was trimmed by 6 bases and the J gene end by 6 bases; junction bases not matched to a gene: 8. CDR3 region: CASRVTGGRSEAFF. Written as DNA, the CDR3 is TGTGCCAGCAGAGTTACAGGGGGCCGGTCTGAAGCTTTCTTT.

This clone was seen once. The gene calls are TRBV7-3 and TRBJ2-7; 13 bases are shared with TRBD2. Trimming cost V 5 bases and J 5 bases; bases outside gene matches: 12. The CDR3 spans 17 residues. Germline V lookup: CDR1 SGHTA, CDR2 FQGTGA. CDR3 bases: TGTGCCAGCAGCCGAGGACTAGCGGGAGAGAAAAGCGACGAGCAGTACTTC. It translates to CASSRGLAGEKSDEQYF.